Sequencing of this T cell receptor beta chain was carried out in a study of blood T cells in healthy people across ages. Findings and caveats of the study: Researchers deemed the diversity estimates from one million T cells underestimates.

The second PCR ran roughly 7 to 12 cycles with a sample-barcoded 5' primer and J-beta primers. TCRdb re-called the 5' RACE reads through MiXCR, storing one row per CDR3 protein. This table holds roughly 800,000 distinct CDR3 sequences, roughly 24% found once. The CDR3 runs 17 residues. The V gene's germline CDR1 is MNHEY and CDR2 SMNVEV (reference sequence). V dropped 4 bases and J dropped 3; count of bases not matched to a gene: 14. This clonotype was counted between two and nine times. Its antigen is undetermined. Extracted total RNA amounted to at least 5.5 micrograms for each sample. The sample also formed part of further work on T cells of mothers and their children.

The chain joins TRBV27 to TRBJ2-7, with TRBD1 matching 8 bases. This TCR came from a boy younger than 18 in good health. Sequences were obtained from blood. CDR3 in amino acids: CASSSPPQGARYYEQYF. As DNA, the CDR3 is TGTGCCAGCAGTTCCCCGCCGCAGGGGGCTAGGTACTACGAGCAGTACTTC.